These T cell receptor beta chains were read from a single sample in a study of coeliac disease. Libraries were prepared by immunoSEQ multiplex PCR; TCRdb keeps only in-frame clonotypes and omits some of them. The sample has 4,000 to 4,500 clones; 68% are singletons. The material sequenced was intraepithelial lymphocytes from the gut. These receptors were obtained from a woman younger than 30 with active celiac disease. The CDR3 runs from the conserved cysteine through the conserved F or W. The order of the fields is V gene, J gene, clone size, D gene, CDR3 protein, CDR3 DNA. A D gene is named only where the DNA matches it firmly. For some rows the clone size is stated as once, few or many, or as a class when expanded; others skip it.

TRBV2,TRBJ1-6,NA,NA,CASLGGSSYNSPLHF,TGTGCCAGCTTGGGGGGGAGCTCCTATAATTCACCCCTCCACTTT
TRBV5-1,TRBJ2-1,few,TRBD2,CASSPAASGRPYNEQFF,TGCGCCAGCAGCCCGGCCGCTAGCGGGAGGCCCTACAATGAGCAGTTCTTC
TRBV27,TRBJ2-3,NA,NA,CASRRWTPGSTDTQYF,TGTGCCAGCAGGAGATGGACACCCGGGTCCACAGATACGCAGTATTTT
TRBV6-1,TRBJ1-3,NA,TRBD1,CASSDRAGNTIYF,TGTGCCAGTTCGGACAGGGCGGGAAACACCATATATTTT
TRBV6-1,TRBJ1-1,NA,NA,CASSTAAGTEAFF,TGTGCCAGCAGTACGGCGGCGGGGACTGAAGCTTTCTTT
TRBV7-2,TRBJ2-2,NA,TRBD2,CASSAQTSTVGELFF,TGTGCCAGCAGCGCACAGACTAGCACGGTCGGGGAGCTGTTTTTT
TRBV6-9,TRBJ1-1,few,NA,CASSYLGEVDTEAFF,TGTGCCAGCAGTTACCTCGGGGAGGTCGACACTGAAGCTTTCTTT
TRBV19,TRBJ1-2,NA,NA,CASSEVDYGYTF,TGTGCCAGTAGCGAGGTTGACTATGGCTACACCTTC
TRBV19,TRBJ2-1,NA,TRBD2,CASAWASGSSYNEQFF,TGTGCCAGTGCTTGGGCTAGCGGGAGCTCCTACAATGAGCAGTTCTTC
TRBV18,TRBJ2-7,NA,NA,CASSLTGSSYEQYF,TGTGCCAGCTCACTGACAGGTAGCTCCTACGAGCAGTACTTC